Listed below are T cell receptor beta chains from one sample, sequenced in a study of long-term antiretroviral therapy in people with HIV. The table came from immunoSEQ multiplex PCR; TCRdb's copy has only in-frame clones and leaves some out. The sample records about 7,100 clones, 65% to 80% being singletons. The starting material was unsorted PBMCs, obtained 1.1 years after starting antiretroviral therapy. The receptors originated from a man aged 35 to 55 with HIV. Each CDR3 is given with its conserved first and last residue. A D gene is named only where the DNA matches it firmly. The size field is filled for only some rows; it gives once, few, many or a size class.

j_gene: TRBJ1-1; d_gene: TRBD1; v_gene: TRBV19; abundance: .; CDR3aa: CASSIGGTANEAFF; CDR3nt: TGTGCCAGTAGTATAGGCGGGACAGCAAACGAAGCTTTCTTT
j_gene: TRBJ2-5; d_gene: TRBD1; v_gene: TRBV6-5; abundance: .; CDR3aa: CASSTWDRVGETQYF; CDR3nt: TGTGCCAGCAGTACGTGGGACAGGGTGGGCGAGACCCAGTACTTC
j_gene: TRBJ1-1; d_gene: .; v_gene: TRBV30; abundance: .; CDR3aa: CAWSIWVEAFF; CDR3nt: TGTGCCTGGAGTATATGGGTTGAAGCTTTCTTT
j_gene: TRBJ1-5; d_gene: .; v_gene: TRBV27; abundance: .; CDR3aa: CASSSLGANQPQHF; CDR3nt: TGTGCCAGCAGTTCTTTGGGGGCAAATCAGCCCCAGCATTTT
j_gene: TRBJ1-1; d_gene: .; v_gene: TRBV11-1; abundance: large; CDR3aa: CASSLVGSSEAFF; CDR3nt: TGTGCCAGCAGCTTAGTGGGAAGTTCTGAAGCTTTCTTT
j_gene: TRBJ1-2; d_gene: .; v_gene: TRBV9; abundance: .; CDR3aa: CASSESVGTGYTF; CDR3nt: TGTGCCAGCAGCGAGTCCGTGGGGACTGGCTACACCTTC
j_gene: TRBJ2-7; d_gene: .; v_gene: TRBV6-6; abundance: .; CDR3aa: CASSPLQASPSYEQYF; CDR3nt: TGTGCCAGCAGCCCGCTTCAGGCTTCCCCCTCCTACGAGCAGTACTTC
j_gene: TRBJ1-2; d_gene: .; v_gene: TRBV7-9; abundance: few; CDR3aa: CASSLGEYDGYTF; CDR3nt: TGTGCCAGCAGCTTAGGGGAATATGATGGCTACACCTTC
j_gene: TRBJ1-2; d_gene: .; v_gene: TRBV6-5; abundance: few; CDR3aa: CASSSLRQGEGYTF; CDR3nt: TGTGCCAGCAGTTCGTTGAGGCAGGGTGAGGGCTACACCTTC
j_gene: TRBJ2-7; d_gene: .; v_gene: TRBV29-1; abundance: .; CDR3aa: CSVKGQTYEQYF; CDR3nt: TGCAGCGTTAAGGGGCAGACCTACGAGCAGTACTTC
j_gene: TRBJ2-7; d_gene: TRBD1; v_gene: TRBV10-3; abundance: .; CDR3aa: CAISDRQGVNYEQYF; CDR3nt: TGTGCCATCAGTGATCGACAGGGAGTGAACTACGAGCAGTACTTC
j_gene: TRBJ1-6; d_gene: .; v_gene: TRBV6-5; abundance: medium-sized; CDR3aa: CASSSGPTRNSPLHF; CDR3nt: TGTGCCAGCAGTTCAGGACCGACCCGGAATTCACCCCTCCACTTT
j_gene: TRBJ2-7; d_gene: .; v_gene: TRBV6-1; abundance: .; CDR3aa: CASSADLGQYF; CDR3nt: TGTGCCAGCAGTGCTGACCTCGGGCAGTACTTC
j_gene: TRBJ2-4; d_gene: TRBD2; v_gene: TRBV2; abundance: .; CDR3aa: CASSDPSGVLLAKNIQYF; CDR3nt: TGTGCCAGCAGTGACCCTAGCGGGGTGCTACTAGCCAAAAACATTCAGTACTTC
j_gene: TRBJ1-3; d_gene: .; v_gene: TRBV6-5; abundance: .; CDR3aa: CASSYRESGNTIYF; CDR3nt: TGTGCCAGCAGTTACAGGGAGTCTGGAAACACCATATATTTT
j_gene: TRBJ2-2; d_gene: .; v_gene: TRBV5-1; abundance: .; CDR3aa: CASSWGDMNTGELFF; CDR3nt: TGCGCCAGCAGCTGGGGGGACATGAACACCGGGGAGCTGTTTTTT
j_gene: TRBJ1-1; d_gene: .; v_gene: TRBV5-6; abundance: .; CDR3aa: CASSPPAGMNTEAFF; CDR3nt: TGTGCCAGCAGCCCTCCGGCTGGGATGAACACTGAAGCTTTCTTT